The TCR beta chain under discussion was sequenced for a study of blood T cell repertoires in COVID-19. Turning to the study itself: PBMCs, B-cell-depleted T cells, or T cells were the source of the cDNA or gDNA that made up the material.

The germline gives CDR1 SGHAT, CDR2 FQNNGV. The V and J ends lost 5 bases and 5 bases respectively, with 18 bases between them. The length of the CDR3 is 15 residues. In the study's own analysis: It was from reference gene primer amplification that nucleated cell counts were estimated. Data came from immunoSEQ multiplex PCR; TCRdb stores just in-frame clones and leaves some out. The D gene and trimming were derived from the DNA, and the V and J assignments and clone size from that table. Of approximately 190,000 clones in the sample, roughly 87% were seen once. Seattle patients were enrolled during active infection and followed longitudinally.

The sample comprised peripheral blood. This TCR came from a woman aged 60-70 years with COVID-19, enrolled during active disease. The chain is built from TRBV11-2 and TRBJ1-1; D not certain. Here the CDR3 reads CASSPNKLGRTEAFF. CDR3 DNA: TGTGCCAGCAGCCCCAACAAACTGGGGAGGACTGAAGCTTTCTTT.